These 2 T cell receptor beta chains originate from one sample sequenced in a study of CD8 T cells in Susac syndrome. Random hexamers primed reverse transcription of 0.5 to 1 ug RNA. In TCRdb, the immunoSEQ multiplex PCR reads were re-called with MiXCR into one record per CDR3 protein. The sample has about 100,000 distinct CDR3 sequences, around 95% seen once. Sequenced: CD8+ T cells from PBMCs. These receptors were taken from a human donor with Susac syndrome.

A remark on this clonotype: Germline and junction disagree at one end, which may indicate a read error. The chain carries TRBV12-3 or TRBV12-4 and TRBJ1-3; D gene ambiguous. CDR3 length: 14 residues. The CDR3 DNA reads TGTGCCAGCGGTTTGGGAGCATCTGGAAACACCATATATTTT. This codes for CASGLGASGNTIYF.

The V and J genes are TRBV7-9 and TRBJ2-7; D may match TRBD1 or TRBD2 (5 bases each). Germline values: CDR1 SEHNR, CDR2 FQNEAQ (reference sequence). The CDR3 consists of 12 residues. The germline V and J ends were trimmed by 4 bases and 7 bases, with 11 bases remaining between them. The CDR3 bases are TGTGCCAGCAGCTCTGTGGGGGTAGAGCAGTACTTC. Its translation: CASSSVGVEQYF.